These 29 T cell receptor beta chains came from one sample sequenced in a study of T cells in localized non-small cell lung cancer. Assay used: immunoSEQ multiplex PCR; TCRdb lists only in-frame clones, some missing. The data show tens of thousands of clones, roughly 89% seen once. Sequencing used peripheral blood mononuclear cells, obtained before any cancer treatment. These receptors were obtained from a male donor at least 60 years old with stage II lung adenocarcinoma.

This chain uses TRBV29-1 with TRBJ2-7; TRBD1 matches at 10 bases. With V trimmed by 6 bases and J by 5 bases, 13 bases remained unmatched. The CDR3 length is 15 residues. The germline gives CDR1 SQVTM, CDR2 ANQGSEA. The CDR3 loop is CSVAHAGQGTDEQYF. Written as DNA, the CDR3 is TGCAGCGTAGCACATGCGGGACAGGGGACGGACGAGCAGTACTTC.

The chain is built from TRBV6-1 and TRBJ1-2; 9 bases are a match to TRBD1. CDR1 is MNHNS, CDR2 SASEGT, per germline. Germline trimming cut 7 bases from V and 3 bases from J; bases unmatched to any gene: 9. The CDR3 runs to 15 residues. The CDR3 coding sequence is TGTGCCAGCACACAGGGGGCTCATTCGGACTATGGCTACACCTTC. Translated, it gives CASTQGAHSDYGYTF.

This clone was recorded once. The chain joins TRBV6-5 to TRBJ1-1, with 7 bases fitting TRBD1. After removal of 7 bases from V and 8 bases from J, the junction contained 10 bases not matched to a gene. The CDR3 consists of 13 residues. CDR1 MNHEY and CDR2 SVGAGI come from the germline V gene. CDR3 nucleotides: TGTGCCAGCACCCTGGAAGGGGGCAGCGAAGCTTTCTTT. It specifies CASTLEGGSEAFF.

The J gene is TRBJ1-1, the V gene TRBV29-1; weak D call: TRBD1 (5 bases). Germline V gene data show CDR1 as SQVTM and CDR2 as ANQGSEA. V was trimmed by 6 bases and J by 2 bases, leaving 13 bases between them. This CDR3 has 13 residues. The CDR3 protein is CSVRRVGNTEAFF. CDR3 DNA: TGCAGCGTGCGCAGGGTTGGAAACACTGAAGCTTTCTTT.

The rearrangement uses TRBV7-2 and TRBJ2-5; 8 nucleotides agree with TRBD1. Per the germline V gene, CDR1 is SGHTA and CDR2 is FQGNSA. With V trimmed by 5 bases and J by 7 bases, 3 bases remained unmatched. This CDR3 spans 12 amino acids. The CDR3 DNA reads as TGTGCCAGCAGCACGGGACAGGTGACCCAGTACTTC. Protein: CASSTGQVTQYF.

The chain couples TRBV15 to TRBJ2-2; 9 bases are shared with TRBD1. The CDR3 has 17 residues. With V trimmed by 3 bases and J by 5 bases, 10 bases remained unmatched. The germline V gene has CDR1 LNHNV and CDR2 YYDKDF (reference sequence). The CDR3 nucleotides are TGTGCCACCAGCAGTGCCCTCGGACAGGGGAGGACCGGGGAGCTGTTTTTT. Translation gives CATSSALGQGRTGELFF.

The chain has TRBV19 and TRBJ2-7; possibly TRBD1 for D (6 bases). CDR1 is LNHDA, CDR2 SQIVND, per germline (reference sequence). This CDR3 contains 12 residues. V was pared by 5 bases and J by 4 bases, with 9 bases between. In DNA, the CDR3 is TGTGCCAGTAGTGGACAGACATACGAGCAGTACTTC. This sequence encodes CASSGQTYEQYF.

This clone occurred a few times. The chain uses TRBV27 and TRBJ2-1; 13 bases are a match to TRBD2. The CDR3 has 18 amino acids. From germline, CDR1 is MNHEY and CDR2 SMNVEV (reference sequence). J gave up 0 bases and V 8 bases, and 10 bases lay outside the gene matches. The CDR3 region has the DNA TGTGCCAGCCGTCCGGGACTAGCGGGGATCTACTCCTACAATGAGCAGTTCTTC. Its translation: CASRPGLAGIYSYNEQFF.

The chain employs TRBV7-9 and TRBJ2-1; 10 bases agree with TRBD2. V was pared by 2 bases and J by 5 bases, with 15 bases of the junction left unmatched. The CDR3 sequence is 19 residues long. Germline values: CDR1 SEHNR, CDR2 FQNEAQ (reference sequence). The chain's CDR3 is CASSLFGSGRPRIHNEQFF. CDR3 bases: TGTGCCAGCAGCTTATTCGGTAGCGGGAGGCCGCGAATACACAATGAGCAGTTCTTC.

CDR3 bases: TGCGCCAGCAGCCAAGAAGGCCAGTCTATTGAGCAGTTCTTC. This gives the protein CASSQEGQSIEQFF. The chain uses TRBV4-1 and TRBJ2-1; D is unclear. The CDR3 runs to 14 residues. CDR1 is MGHRA, CDR2 YSYEKL, per germline. Trimming took off 0 bases at V and 9 bases at J, with 12 bases between the two ends.

The genes are TRBV5-8 and TRBJ1-1; D perhaps matches TRBD1 (5 bases). Germline V gene data show CDR1 as SGHTS and CDR2 as YDEGEE. Trimming removed 1 base from V and 1 base from J, with 11 bases in between. The CDR3 extends over 15 amino acids. CDR3 protein: CASSLLWDQNTEAFF. CDR3 nucleotides: TGTGCCAGCAGCTTGCTATGGGACCAGAACACTGAAGCTTTCTTT.

This clone was picked up a small number of times. The rearrangement uses TRBV25-1 and TRBJ1-4; D call uncertain. Germline V gene lookup returns CDR1 MGHDK and CDR2 SYGVNS. This CDR3 is 15 amino acids long. V gave up 4 bases and J gave up 1 base, with 10 bases separating them. The CDR3, as DNA: TGTGCCAGCAGTGGAAGACTTTTAACTAATGAAAAACTGTTTTTT. It is translated as CASSGRLLTNEKLFF.

The chain uses TRBV5-1 and TRBJ1-2; 8 bases map to TRBD1. The V gene's germline CDR1 is SGHRS and CDR2 YFSETQ. CDR3 length: 13 amino acids. The V segment lost 2 bases and the J segment 7 bases; nucleotides outside the gene matches: 4. Here the CDR3 reads CASSLATGVGYTF. CDR3 DNA: TGCGCCAGCAGCTTAGCGACAGGGGTTGGCTACACCTTC.

This clone was recorded once. The chain uses TRBV19 and TRBJ1-1; D is perhaps TRBD1 (5 bases). Germline V CDR1 and CDR2: LNHDA, SQIVND (reference sequence). V was trimmed by 7 bases and J by 1 base, leaving 13 bases between them. The CDR3 length is 14 residues. The CDR3 protein is CASTSTGANTEAFF. CDR3 in DNA: TGTGCCAGTACCTCAACAGGCGCGAACACTGAAGCTTTCTTT.

This clone has more than one count but fewer than ten. The gene calls are TRBV5-6 and TRBJ2-7; TRBD1 might be the D (6 bases). V lost 3 bases, J lost 5 bases, and 18 bases lay in between. The CDR3 covers 15 residues. Per germline, CDR1 SGHDT and CDR2 YYEEEE. CDR3: CASSYLQGVRNEQYF. The DNA for the CDR3 is TGTGCCAGCAGCTACCTACAGGGAGTTCGGAACGAGCAGTACTTC. The full variable domain, its missing parts supplied by reference TRBV5-6 and TRBJ2-7, is DAGVTQSPTHLIKTRGQQVTLRCSPKSGHDTVSWYQQALGQGPQFIFQYYEEEERQRGNFPDRFSGHQFPNYSSELNVNALLLGDSALYLCASSYLQGVRNEQYFGPGTRLTVT.

The gene calls are TRBV9 and TRBJ2-2; 8 positions agree with TRBD1. Looked up from germline, CDR1 is SGDLS and CDR2 is YYNGEE. J was trimmed by 4 bases and V by 2 bases; bases with no gene match: 7. The CDR3 length is 16 residues. CDR3 in DNA: TGTGCCAGCAGCGTGTACCGGGACAGGACCACCGGGGAGCTGTTTTTT. This codes for CASSVYRDRTTGELFF.

V usage is TRBV4-1 and J usage is TRBJ2-7, with 10 bases matching TRBD1. Germline V gene sequence: CDR1 MGHRA, CDR2 YSYEKL. The trim removed 0 bases at V and 3 bases at J, leaving 5 bases unmatched. The CDR3 runs 16 residues. Here the CDR3 DNA reads TGCGCCAGCAGCCAAGATTTGGGACAGGGGCTCTACGAGCAGTACTTC. This translates into CASSQDLGQGLYEQYF.

About this clone itself: A junction boundary mismatches the germline segment, possibly from a read error. This chain connects TRBV6-5 to TRBJ2-2; D may match TRBD1 or TRBD2 (5 bases each). This CDR3 spans 15 amino acids. CDR1 is MNHEY and CDR2 is SVGAGI in the germline V gene. CDR3 residues: CASTWGIDTTGDLFF. The CDR3 bases are TGTGCCAGCACTTGGGGGATTGATACTACCGGGGATCTGTTTTTT.

The J gene is TRBJ2-5, the V gene TRBV5-1; TRBD1 or TRBD2 may be the D gene (5 bases each). V was shortened by 5 bases and J by 4 bases, with 15 bases between the two germline ends. From germline, CDR1 is SGHRS and CDR2 YFSETQ. CDR3 length equals 14 residues. This CDR3 is CASSSRDPVETQYF. CDR3 in DNA: TGCGCCAGCAGTTCCCGGGACCCGGTAGAGACCCAGTACTTC.

This chain joins TRBV5-1 and TRBJ2-5; D is undetermined. Trimming cost V 0 bases and J 3 bases, with 12 bases left between them. Germline loops: CDR1 SGHRS, CDR2 YFSETQ. The CDR3 totals 15 residues. The CDR3 reads CASSLARRAEETQYF. The CDR3 nucleotides are TGCGCCAGCAGCTTGGCTCGAAGGGCGGAAGAGACCCAGTACTTC.

V is TRBV5-1 and J is TRBJ2-3, with a tentative D call TRBD1 (5 bases). The CDR3 contains 14 residues. CDR1 is SGHRS, CDR2 YFSETQ, per germline. V was cut by 6 bases and J by 1 base, with 12 bases left in between. The CDR3 reads CASTPVGGTDTQYF. As DNA, the CDR3 is TGCGCCAGCACCCCCGTAGGGGGCACAGATACGCAGTATTTT.

The J gene is TRBJ1-2, the V gene TRBV6-5, with a weak D call TRBD1 (6 bases). The CDR3 loop spans 13 amino acids. Germline V CDR1 and CDR2: MNHEY, SVGAGI. Deletions cut 6 bases from V and 8 bases from J, with 16 bases between. The CDR3 sequence: CASSRDIRGGYTF. DNA of the CDR3: TGTGCCAGCAGCCGGGACATTCGTGGCGGCTACACCTTC.

The gene calls are TRBV7-2 and TRBJ1-2; maybe TRBD1 (5 bases). The CDR3 covers 12 residues. V shed 3 bases and J shed 4 bases, with 6 bases lying between them. Looked up from germline, CDR1 is SGHTA and CDR2 is FQGNSA. CDR3 amino acids: CASSLGGYGYTF. CDR3 DNA sequence: TGTGCCAGCAGCTTGGGGGGCTATGGCTACACCTTC.

With regard to this clone: Germline and junction disagree at one end, which may indicate a read error. The rearrangement uses TRBV19 and TRBJ2-4, with TRBD1 matching 10 bases. Germline CDR1 is LNHDA and CDR2 is SQIVND (reference sequence). This CDR3 has 16 residues. CDR3 DNA sequence: TGTGCCAGTAGTTTCCCGACAGGGGGCGGATCAAAGGACCCAATTTTC. Its translation is CASSFPTGGGSKDPIF. The variable domain in full, completed from reference TRBV19 and TRBJ2-4, reads DGGITQSPKYLFRKEGQNVTLSCEQNLNHDAMYWYRQDPGQGLRLIYYSQIVNDFQKGDIAEGYSVSREKKESFPLTVTSAQKNPTAFYLCASSFPTGGGSKDPIFGAGTRLSVL.

This chain connects TRBV25-1 to TRBJ2-1; no clear D gene. Germline V gives CDR1 MGHDK, CDR2 SYGVNS. The germline V and J ends were trimmed by 3 bases and 9 bases, with 12 bases remaining between them. The CDR3 is 13 residues long. The CDR3 loop reads CASSDDPVGEQFF. CDR3 sequence (DNA): TGTGCCAGCAGTGATGACCCGGTGGGTGAGCAGTTCTTC.

The genes are TRBV2 and TRBJ2-5, with D tentatively TRBD1 (6 bases). The CDR3 sequence is 15 residues long. V was trimmed by 4 bases and J by 5 bases, leaving 17 bases between them. CDR1 and CDR2 from the germline V gene are SNHLY and FYNNEI. The CDR3 DNA sequence: TGTGCCAGCAGTGTGGGAAACCAGGGGTTGGAGACCCAGTACTTC. The encoded protein is CASSVGNQGLETQYF.

The rearrangement uses TRBV5-4 and TRBJ2-5; TRBD2 aligns across 14 bases. J lost 4 bases, V lost 4 bases, and 6 bases had no gene match. The CDR3 has 16 amino acids. Germline V gene lookup returns CDR1 SGHNT and CDR2 YYREEE (reference sequence). The CDR3 nucleotides are TGTGCCAGCAGCCCGGGACTAGCGGGAGTCCGAGAGACCCAGTACTTC. It specifies CASSPGLAGVRETQYF.

The chain carries TRBV5-1 and TRBJ2-7; TRBD2 matches 8 bases. The CDR3 consists of 16 residues. V shed 5 bases, J shed 5 bases, and the junction held 15 bases outside the gene matches. Germline V gene lookup returns CDR1 SGHRS and CDR2 YFSETQ. The CDR3 nucleotides read TGCGCCAGCAGGGTGCCCCGGGGAGCGGGAGAAGACGAGCAGTACTTC. The encoded protein is CASRVPRGAGEDEQYF. The variable domain in full, with the rest retrieved from reference TRBV5-1 and TRBJ2-7, is KAGVTQTPRYLIKTRGQQVTLSCSPISGHRSVSWYQQTPGQGLQFLFEYFSETQRNKGNFPGRFSGRQFSNSRSEMNVSTLELGDSALYLCASRVPRGAGEDEQYFGPGTRLTVT.

The chain is built from TRBV28 and TRBJ2-5; possibly TRBD2 for D (5 bases). Germline V gene data show CDR1 as MDHEN and CDR2 as SYDVKM. The CDR3 covers 15 residues. Trimming took off 7 bases at V and 1 base at J, with 16 bases between the two ends. CDR3 sequence: CASTAGGLSQETQYF. The CDR3 DNA is TGTGCCAGCACAGCTGGCGGACTGAGCCAAGAGACCCAGTACTTC.